The rows below give T cell receptor beta chains drawn from one sample of a study of cytomegalovirus exposure and HLA in healthy donors. TCRdb's copy holds only in-frame clones and misses some; the assay was immunoSEQ multiplex PCR. The table has approximately 260,000 clones, about 83% seen once; the top ten hold approximately 2%. Sample: PBMCs. These receptors all stem from a woman in her forties in good health and CMV-seropositive. The conserved cysteine and the conserved F or W are not part of the CDR3 here. D genes are given only for firm matches.

j_gene	v_gene	d_gene	CDR3aa
TRBJ2-4	TRBV6-5	TRBD2	ASSSEREWPKNSQY
TRBJ2-5	TRBV7-2	NA	ASSLARETQY
TRBJ2-2	TRBV5-1	NA	ASSPNSVPGTGELF
TRBJ2-2	TRBV7-7	NA	ASSPTHGGTGELF
TRBJ2-7	TRBV5-1	NA	ASSFWSPGAAGSYEQY
TRBJ1-1	TRBV5-4	NA	ASSFGRVVGTEAF
TRBJ1-5	TRBV27	NA	ASSLEGPYSNQPQH
TRBJ2-3	TRBV9	TRBD2	ASSRTSGSNQATQY
TRBJ2-2	TRBV28	TRBD2	ASRGSGRATTGELF
TRBJ1-1	TRBV7-9	NA	ASSISSRGTEAF
NA	TRBV5-1	TRBD2	ASSAGLAGGIYEQY
TRBJ1-1	TRBV7-3	NA	ASSFGTGTEAF
TRBJ2-7	TRBV9	NA	ASSEGGQGTYEQY
TRBJ2-7	TRBV15	NA	ATSRDSPISSKHEQY
TRBJ1-5	TRBV7-3	NA	ASIRDSHQPQH